Listed here are 22 T cell receptor beta chains from one sample, sequenced in a study of T cell changes during pregnancy in multiple sclerosis. The data were produced by immunoSEQ multiplex PCR, yet TCRdb's version contains in-frame clones alone and is incomplete. Among 40,000 to 50,000 clones, around 93% were seen once, and the ten largest hold roughly a tenth. The source material was CD8+ T cells from peripheral blood mononuclear cells, sampled after pregnancy. These TCRs come from a female donor with multiple sclerosis, enrolled in a pregnancy study.

J is TRBJ1-5 and V is TRBV7-9; 8 bases line up with TRBD1. Germline V gene sequence: CDR1 SEHNR, CDR2 FQNEAQ (reference sequence). This CDR3 is 14 amino acids long. V shed 5 bases and J 5 bases; nucleotides not matched to a gene: 5. In DNA form, the CDR3 reads TGTGCCAGCAGCCAGGGGGCTAGTTATCAGCCCCAGCATTTT. This translates into CASSQGASYQPQHF.

The CDR3, as DNA: TGTGCCAGCAGCTTAGGCAGACAGGCGAATTATGGCTACACCTTC. Protein: CASSLGRQANYGYTF. The rearrangement uses TRBV13 and TRBJ1-2; D perhaps matches TRBD1 (6 bases). V lost 0 bases and J lost 5, with 13 bases in between. Germline loops: CDR1 PRHDT, CDR2 FYEKMQ (reference sequence). The CDR3 totals 15 residues.

The chain has TRBV27 and TRBJ2-1, with 10 bases lining up with TRBD2. J lost 1 base, V lost 5 bases, and 2 bases had no gene match. This CDR3 contains 15 residues. Germline CDR1 MNHEY, CDR2 SMNVEV (reference sequence). The CDR3 protein is CASSTSGESYNEQFF. For the CDR3, the DNA is TGTGCCAGCAGTACTAGCGGGGAATCCTACAATGAGCAGTTCTTC.

This chain joins TRBV2 and TRBJ2-1, with a possible D match to TRBD1 (6 bases). This CDR3 comprises 15 residues. The germline V and J ends were trimmed by 4 bases and 0 bases, with 10 bases remaining between them. The germline V gene has CDR1 SNHLY and CDR2 FYNNEI. For the CDR3, the DNA is TGTGCCAGCAGTGCCGGGACAAGCTCCTACAATGAGCAGTTCTTC. Amino acid sequence: CASSAGTSSYNEQFF.

This chain joins TRBV9 and TRBJ2-7; a weak D match, TRBD1 (5 bases). The CDR3 runs to 15 residues. Trimming removed 0 bases from V and 5 bases from J, with 15 bases in between. Looked up from germline, CDR1 is SGDLS and CDR2 is YYNGEE. The CDR3 sequence is CASSVEGQPDHEQYF. CDR3 sequence (DNA): TGTGCCAGCAGCGTAGAGGGGCAGCCTGACCACGAGCAGTACTTC. The full variable domain, rest sourced from reference TRBV9 and TRBJ2-7, is DSGVTQTPKHLITATGQRVTLRCSPRSGDLSVYWYQQSLDQGLQFLIQYYNGEERAKGNILERFSAQQFPDLHSELNLSSLELGDSALYFCASSVEGQPDHEQYFGPGTRLTVT.

The V and J genes are TRBV5-4 and TRBJ2-1; the match to TRBD2 covers 15 bases. The CDR3 is 19 amino acids. Germline V gene sequence: CDR1 SGHNT, CDR2 YYREEE (reference sequence). With V trimmed by 0 bases and J by 1 base, 5 bases remained unmatched. For the CDR3, the DNA is TGTGCCAGCAGCTTGGGGACTAGCGGGGGGGCGGGTTCCTACAATGAGCAGTTCTTC. Translation: CASSLGTSGGAGSYNEQFF.

The chain combines TRBV18 with TRBJ2-1, with 12 positions matching TRBD2. V lost 4 bases, J lost 8 bases, and 9 bases stayed unmatched. The CDR3 has 16 residues. The germline gives CDR1 KGHSH, CDR2 LQKENI. CDR3 coding DNA: TGTGCCAGCTCACTGGCTAGCGGGGGGGCCTGGGATGAGCAGTTCTTC. This sequence encodes CASSLASGGAWDEQFF.

CDR3 DNA: TGTGCCAGCAGCTTGGGCGGGGGAGGAGAGACCCAGTACTTC. This encodes CASSLGGGGETQYF. The V and J genes are TRBV5-4 and TRBJ2-5; TRBD2 matches at 7 bases. CDR1 and CDR2 (germline): SGHNT, YYREEE (reference sequence). The V and J ends lost 0 bases and 4 bases, in that order; junction bases with no gene match: 3. This CDR3 has 14 amino acids.

The CDR3 spells CAGNPLLAGSTDTQYF. The CDR3 DNA follows: TGTGCCGGGAACCCCCTCTTAGCGGGGAGCACAGATACGCAGTATTTT. This chain joins TRBV7-9 and TRBJ2-3; 8 bases match TRBD2. From germline, CDR1 is SEHNR and CDR2 FQNEAQ (reference sequence). With 11 bases clipped from V and 0 bases from J, the junction kept 13 bases outside the gene matches. The CDR3 has 16 residues.

V is TRBV4-1 and J is TRBJ2-7; D ambiguous. The germline gives CDR1 MGHRA, CDR2 YSYEKL. V was cut by 0 bases and J by 2 bases, with 5 bases left in between. CDR3 length: 13 amino acids. The CDR3 sequence is CASSQDPPYEQYF. The CDR3 nucleotides read TGCGCCAGCAGCCAAGATCCTCCCTACGAGCAGTACTTC.

The CDR3 reads CSVEARTSGVDEQFF. Here the CDR3 DNA reads TGCAGCGTTGAAGCCAGGACTAGCGGGGTCGATGAGCAGTTCTTC. The chain uses TRBV29-1 and TRBJ2-1, with TRBD2 matching 12 bases. The CDR3 is 15 residues long. V shed 1 base, J shed 8 bases, and the junction held 6 bases outside the gene matches. CDR1 is SQVTM and CDR2 is ANQGSEA in the germline V gene.

The CDR3 region is CATIPPGGNQPQHF. The DNA of the CDR3 is TGTGCCACGATCCCTCCGGGAGGGAATCAGCCCCAGCATTTT. The chain combines TRBV19 with TRBJ1-5, with D hard to call. Germline CDR1 and CDR2: LNHDA and SQIVND (reference sequence). There are 14 residues in the CDR3. The V gene lost 10 bases and the J gene lost 4 bases, with 17 bases spanning the gap.

The V gene is TRBV6-1, the J gene TRBJ2-1; D remains ambiguous. Germline-derived CDR1 and CDR2 are MNHNS and SASEGT. V was shortened by 3 bases and J by 0 bases, with 6 bases between the two germline ends. This CDR3 has 14 residues. As DNA, the CDR3 is TGTGCCAGCAGTGACATGAGCTCCTACAATGAGCAGTTCTTC. Its protein product is CASSDMSSYNEQFF.

V and J are TRBV7-3 and TRBJ2-1, with D possibly matching TRBD2 (5 bases). Trimming cost V 4 bases and J 8 bases, with 21 bases left between them. Germline CDR1 reads SGHTA; CDR2 reads FQGTGA. The length of the CDR3 is 16 residues. CDR3 sequence reads: CASSSAGGSRPDEQFF. CDR3 sequence (DNA): TGTGCCAGCAGCTCAGCCGGAGGATCTAGACCCGATGAGCAGTTCTTC.

This clone was detected once. The chain recombines TRBV30 with TRBJ2-4; D may be TRBD1 (6 bases). The V end lost 2 bases, the J end lost 6 bases, and 20 bases lay between the germline ends. CDR3 size: 16 residues. Germline CDR1 and CDR2: GTSNPN and SVGIG (reference sequence). CDR3 loop: CAWSTPLGPGVNIQYF. CDR3 coding DNA: TGTGCCTGGAGTACCCCCCTTGGTCCAGGGGTAAACATTCAGTACTTC.

In DNA, the CDR3 is TGTGCCAGCAGCTTTTCCGCACCCTACAGGGGTTATGGCTACACCTTC. As protein: CASSFSAPYRGYGYTF. The chain couples TRBV11-2 to TRBJ1-2; 7 bases fit TRBD1. Trimming took 3 bases from V and 5 from J; bases not matched to a gene: 12. Germline-derived CDR1 and CDR2 are SGHAT and FQNNGV. The CDR3 consists of 16 residues.

The rearrangement uses TRBV6-5 and TRBJ2-5, with 10 nucleotides matching TRBD2. This CDR3 has 15 amino acids. The germline gives CDR1 MNHEY, CDR2 SVGAGI. V lost 4 bases, J lost 5 bases, and 7 bases stayed unmatched. The chain's CDR3 is CASSSSGGAQETQYF. As DNA, the CDR3 is TGTGCCAGCAGTTCCAGCGGGGGGGCCCAGGAGACCCAGTACTTC.

Regarding this clone: A junction boundary mismatches the germline segment, possibly from a read error. The CDR3 nucleotides read TGTGCCAGCAGTCAAACAGGCCCCTTC. This gives the protein CASSQTGPF. The chain couples TRBV2 to TRBJ2-7; D might be TRBD1 (5 bases). The length of the CDR3 is 9 residues. The V gene's germline CDR1 is SNHLY and CDR2 FYNNEI.

This chain connects TRBV21-1 to TRBJ1-6. TRBV21-1 is a recognized pseudogene. CDR3 length equals 16 residues. The CDR3 sequence is CARNSSGGRTNSPLHF. The CDR3 DNA is TGTGCCAGGAACTCCTCGGGGGGGAGGACCAATTCACCCCTCCACTTT.

This chain connects TRBV6-6 to TRBJ1-3, with a possible D match to TRBD1 (6 bases). Germline lookup yields CDR1 MNHNY and CDR2 SVGAGI (reference sequence). The length of the CDR3 is 14 residues. The V gene lost 7 bases and the J gene lost 0 bases, with 10 bases spanning the gap. The CDR3 sequence: CASIQQGSGNTIYF. CDR3 coding DNA: TGTGCCAGCATCCAACAGGGCTCTGGAAACACCATATATTTT.

This chain connects TRBV7-9 to TRBJ1-5; 10 nucleotides agree with TRBD1. Germline CDR1 reads SEHNR; CDR2 reads FQNEAQ (reference sequence). The CDR3 runs 14 residues. With V trimmed by 8 bases and J by 1 base, 2 bases remained unmatched. CDR3 loop: CASGTGDSNQPQHF. For the CDR3, the DNA is TGTGCCAGCGGGACAGGGGACAGCAATCAGCCCCAGCATTTT.

The chain recombines TRBV2 with TRBJ1-1; 8 bases align to TRBD1. V lost 3 bases to trimming and J lost 5 bases; unmatched junction nucleotides: 5. Germline CDR1 and CDR2: SNHLY and FYNNEI. CDR3 length equals 14 residues. CDR3: CASSDGQGWTEAFF. In DNA form, the CDR3 reads TGTGCCAGCAGTGACGGACAGGGTTGGACTGAAGCTTTCTTT.